These 27 T cell receptor beta chains originate from one sample sequenced in a study of T cell changes during pregnancy in multiple sclerosis. Produced via immunoSEQ multiplex PCR; TCRdb's table is partial and in-frame only. The sample contains some 110,000 clones, under 95% of which appear only once. The sequenced sample was peripheral blood, obtained before pregnancy. The receptors stem from a female donor with multiple sclerosis, enrolled in a pregnancy study.

The chain employs TRBV9 and TRBJ2-1; D call uncertain. Germline V CDR1 and CDR2: SGDLS, YYNGEE. V shed 1 base and J shed 3 bases, with 17 bases lying between them. The CDR3 is 17 residues long. In nucleotides, the CDR3 is TGTGCCAGCAGCGTAACCTTAGGCGGATTGGTCTACAATGAGCAGTTCTTC. Translating gives CASSVTLGGLVYNEQFF.

Here the CDR3 reads CASSIYRGDYGYTF. The CDR3 DNA reads TGTGCCAGTAGTATCTACAGGGGGGACTATGGCTACACCTTC. This rearrangement joins TRBV19 to TRBJ1-2; 8 positions match TRBD1. Germline values: CDR1 LNHDA, CDR2 SQIVND (reference sequence). The V and J ends lost 3 bases and 3 bases, in that order; junction bases with no gene match: 3. The CDR3 has 14 amino acids.

The genes are TRBV30 and TRBJ2-5; 8 bases match TRBD2. The trim removed 0 bases at V and 1 base at J, leaving 4 bases unmatched. This CDR3 spans 15 amino acids. Looked up from germline, CDR1 is GTSNPN and CDR2 is SVGIG (reference sequence). The CDR3 protein is CAWSVPGGVQETQYF. CDR3 DNA: TGTGCCTGGAGTGTACCGGGGGGGGTCCAAGAGACCCAGTACTTC.

The V gene is TRBV4-3, the J gene TRBJ2-3; possibly TRBD2 for D (6 bases). Trimming shortened V by 0 bases and J by 0 bases, and 10 bases separated the two germline ends. The germline CDR1 and CDR2 sequences are LGHNA and YSLEER. This CDR3 region has 16 residues. The CDR3 region is CASSQDPGGSTDTQYF. The CDR3 DNA sequence: TGCGCCAGCAGCCAAGATCCCGGGGGTAGCACAGATACGCAGTATTTT.

The rearrangement joins TRBV5-5 to TRBJ2-7, with 10 bases fitting TRBD2. The V and J ends lost 4 bases and 3 bases, in that order; junction bases with no gene match: 10. Germline lookup yields CDR1 SGHKS and CDR2 YYEKEE (reference sequence). The CDR3 extends over 16 amino acids. The CDR3 reads CASSARSGRGVYEQYF. The CDR3 nucleotides are TGTGCCAGCAGCGCCCGAAGCGGGAGGGGGGTCTACGAGCAGTACTTC.

This clone was detected once. The CDR3 protein is CASSYGRNQPQHF. In DNA, the CDR3 is TGTGCCAGCAGTTACGGCAGAAATCAGCCCCAGCATTTT. The chain recombines TRBV6-6 with TRBJ1-5, with no clear D. V shed 2 bases and J shed 4 bases, with 6 bases lying between them. The CDR3 consists of 13 residues. The germline CDR1 and CDR2 sequences are MNHNY and SVGAGI (reference sequence).

The V call is TRBV11-2, the J call TRBJ2-7, with D perhaps matching TRBD2 (5 bases). Trimming pared 2 bases from V and 6 bases from J, leaving 14 bases between. The CDR3 has 14 residues. Germline V gene lookup returns CDR1 SGHAT and CDR2 FQNNGV. This CDR3 is CASSLRIWESEQYF. The CDR3 bases are TGTGCCAGCAGCTTAAGGATCTGGGAGAGCGAGCAGTACTTC.

This rearrangement joins TRBV29-1 to TRBJ2-1, with 14 nucleotides matching TRBD2. The CDR3 has 17 residues. Per germline, CDR1 SQVTM and CDR2 ANQGSEA. Germline trimming cut 4 bases from V and 1 base from J; bases unmatched to any gene: 6. This CDR3 is CSVGTSGRPSSYNEQFF. DNA of the CDR3: TGCAGCGTTGGGACTAGCGGGAGGCCTTCATCCTACAATGAGCAGTTCTTC.

This chain connects TRBV28 to TRBJ2-1, with 7 positions matching TRBD1. The ends lost 6 bases at V and 2 bases at J; junction bases unmatched: 13. CDR1 and CDR2 (germline): MDHEN, SYDVKM. The length of the CDR3 is 17 residues. The CDR3 DNA reads as TGTGCCAGCAGCTCCCACAGGGGCCACCTACCCTACAATGAGCAGTTCTTC. Its translation is CASSSHRGHLPYNEQFF.

The chain combines TRBV29-1 with TRBJ1-2; no clear D. This CDR3 comprises 13 residues. Germline V gene lookup returns CDR1 SQVTM and CDR2 ANQGSEA. V was cut by 0 bases and J by 0 bases, with 5 bases left in between. The CDR3 spells CSVEDLSNYGYTF. CDR3 nucleotides: TGCAGCGTTGAAGACCTGTCTAACTATGGCTACACCTTC.

V gene TRBV9 combines with J gene TRBJ2-3; D may be TRBD1 (6 bases). Germline CDR1 reads SGDLS; CDR2 reads YYNGEE. This CDR3 comprises 13 residues. V lost 5 bases to trimming and J lost 7 bases, with 14 bases between them. In nucleotides, the CDR3 is TGTGCCAGCAGTTCTAACAGGGAATATACGCAGTATTTT. Translating gives CASSSNREYTQYF. Together with reference TRBV9 and TRBJ2-3, the CDR3 gives the full variable domain: DSGVTQTPKHLITATGQRVTLRCSPRSGDLSVYWYQQSLDQGLQFLIQYYNGEERAKGNILERFSAQQFPDLHSELNLSSLELGDSALYFCASSSNREYTQYFGPGTRLTVL.

V gene TRBV7-2 combines with J gene TRBJ1-5, with 10 bases fitting TRBD1. Losses at the gene ends were 4 bases for V and 6 bases for J; bases not matched to a gene: 6. The CDR3 runs 15 residues. Germline values: CDR1 SGHTA, CDR2 FQGNSA. For the CDR3, the DNA is TGTGCCAGCAGCTCCGGGACAGGGGAGAGTCAGCCCCAGCATTTT. This gives the protein CASSSGTGESQPQHF.

This clone was detected only once. The V call is TRBV11-3, the J call TRBJ2-5, with TRBD2 identical over 14 bases. This CDR3 has 19 amino acids. CDR1 and CDR2 from the germline V gene are SGHNT and YENEEA. V dropped 0 bases and J dropped 0; count of bases not matched to a gene: 6. This CDR3 is CASSLDWTSGGPYQETQYF. CDR3 bases: TGTGCCAGCAGCTTAGATTGGACTAGCGGGGGGCCGTACCAAGAGACCCAGTACTTC.

This clone has just one count. An end of the junction differs from the germline gene, which may be a read error. The chain carries TRBV5-4 and TRBJ1-5, with unresolved D. CDR3 length: 14 residues. Germline CDR1 and CDR2: SGHNT and YYREEE (reference sequence). The CDR3 region has the DNA TGCGCCAGCAGCTCGGAAGCGGGCAGTCAGCCCCAGCATTTT. Encoded protein: CASSSEAGSQPQHF. Using reference TRBV5-4 and TRBJ1-5 for the parts outside the CDR3, the full variable domain is ETGVTQSPTHLIKTRGQQVTLRCSSQSGHNTVSWYQQALGQGPQFIFQYYREEENGRGNFPPRFSGLQFPNYSSELNVNALELDDSALYLCASSSEAGSQPQHFGDGTRLSIL.

The rearrangement joins TRBV5-1 to TRBJ2-7; no firm D call. CDR1 is SGHRS and CDR2 is YFSETQ in the germline V gene. The CDR3 is 13 amino acids. The V gene lost 0 bases and the J gene lost 5 bases, with 9 bases spanning the gap. The CDR3, as DNA: TGCGCCAGCAGCTTGGTTCCAATCAACGAGCAGTACTTC. This translates into CASSLVPINEQYF. Complete variable domain (other parts from reference TRBV5-1 and TRBJ2-7): KAGVTQTPRYLIKTRGQQVTLSCSPISGHRSVSWYQQTPGQGLQFLFEYFSETQRNKGNFPGRFSGRQFSNSRSEMNVSTLELGDSALYLCASSLVPINEQYFGPGTRLTVT.

The V call is TRBV28, the J call TRBJ2-7; TRBD2 matches at 10 bases. Germline V gene data show CDR1 as MDHEN and CDR2 as SYDVKM. With V trimmed by 6 bases and J by 0 bases, 5 bases remained unmatched. The CDR3 is 15 residues long. The CDR3 sequence: CASSGSGRGSYEQYF. The CDR3 nucleotides read TGTGCCAGCAGCGGGAGCGGGAGGGGCTCCTACGAGCAGTACTTC.

V is TRBV15 and J is TRBJ2-1, with 12 bases fitting TRBD2. From germline, CDR1 is LNHNV and CDR2 YYDKDF (reference sequence). V shed 2 bases and J 9 bases; nucleotides not matched to a gene: 5. The CDR3 spans 15 residues. The CDR3 coding sequence is TGTGCCACCAGCAGACTAGCGGGGGGGCCGGGTGAGCAGTTCTTC. It yields the protein CATSRLAGGPGEQFF.

The CDR3 DNA reads TGTGCCAGCAGCGTAGATCCAGCGGGAGTCCGGAATGAGCAGTTCTTC. Translation gives CASSVDPAGVRNEQFF. V usage is TRBV9 and J usage is TRBJ2-1, with 8 bases aligning to TRBD2. Germline CDR1 is SGDLS and CDR2 is YYNGEE. The CDR3 loop spans 16 amino acids. Trimming at V came to 0 bases and at J to 7 bases, leaving 9 bases not matched to a gene.

V gene TRBV7-2 combines with J gene TRBJ2-1, with D tentatively TRBD2 (5 bases). Deletions cut 4 bases from V and 0 bases from J, with 13 bases between. Germline V CDR1 and CDR2: SGHTA, FQGNSA. The CDR3 contains 16 residues. CDR3 region: CASSWVSGGSYNEQFF. Here the CDR3 DNA reads TGTGCCAGCAGCTGGGTGAGCGGAGGCTCCTACAATGAGCAGTTCTTC.

V gene TRBV7-3 combines with J gene TRBJ2-1; 16 nucleotides align to TRBD2. CDR3 size: 19 residues. Germline lookup yields CDR1 SGHTA and CDR2 FQGTGA. Trimming removed 5 bases from V and 1 base from J; junction bases left unmatched: 8. The CDR3, as DNA: TGTGCCAGCAGCCAGATCGGGACTAGCGGGAGGGCATCCTACAATGAGCAGTTCTTC. This codes for CASSQIGTSGRASYNEQFF.

V usage is TRBV6-1 and J usage is TRBJ2-7; D perhaps matches TRBD2 (5 bases). V was cut by 5 bases and J by 5 bases, with 19 bases left in between. The CDR3 sequence is 15 residues long. Germline V gene lookup returns CDR1 MNHNS and CDR2 SASEGT. The CDR3 protein is CASSLFVGSPDEQYF. The CDR3 coding sequence is TGTGCCAGCAGTCTGTTTGTGGGGAGTCCGGACGAGCAGTACTTC.

The chain joins TRBV11-2 to TRBJ2-1, with 9 bases identical to TRBD2. V dropped 6 bases and J dropped 4; count of bases not matched to a gene: 10. This CDR3 contains 16 residues. Germline V lookup: CDR1 SGHAT, CDR2 FQNNGV. DNA of the CDR3: TGTGCCAGCAGTTCACGATGGACTAGCGAATACAATGAGCAGTTCTTC. The encoded protein is CASSSRWTSEYNEQFF.

V usage is TRBV27 and J usage is TRBJ2-7; TRBD1 might be the D (5 bases). The germline V and J ends were trimmed by 10 bases and 0 bases, with 13 bases remaining between them. The CDR3 has 13 residues. CDR1 and CDR2 from the germline V gene are MNHEY and SMNVEV (reference sequence). CDR3 in amino acids: CATQGVLSYEQYF. Here the CDR3 DNA reads TGTGCCACTCAAGGGGTTCTCTCCTACGAGCAGTACTTC.

V usage is TRBV5-6 and J usage is TRBJ2-5; D ambiguous. CDR1 and CDR2 from the germline V gene are SGHDT and YYEEEE. The CDR3 consists of 11 residues. V lost 1 base and J lost 5, with 3 bases in between. In DNA, the CDR3 is TGTGCCAGCAGCTTGCGGGAGACCCAGTACTTC. Amino acid sequence: CASSLRETQYF. The whole variable domain, remainder taken from reference TRBV5-6 and TRBJ2-5, is DAGVTQSPTHLIKTRGQQVTLRCSPKSGHDTVSWYQQALGQGPQFIFQYYEEEERQRGNFPDRFSGHQFPNYSSELNVNALLLGDSALYLCASSLRETQYFGPGTRLLVL.

This rearrangement joins TRBV9 to TRBJ2-1; D is perhaps TRBD2 (6 bases). V dropped 4 bases and J dropped 8 bases, with 13 bases sitting between them. Germline CDR1 is SGDLS and CDR2 is YYNGEE. CDR3 length: 13 residues. CDR3 region: CASSPRGGDEQFF. In DNA form, the CDR3 reads TGTGCCAGCAGCCCCCGGGGAGGTGATGAGCAGTTCTTC.

The J gene is TRBJ2-6, the V gene TRBV6-4, with D possibly TRBD2 on 6 matching bases. V dropped 6 bases and J dropped 2 bases, with 14 bases sitting between them. Looked up from germline, CDR1 is MRHNA and CDR2 is SNTAGT. CDR3 size: 16 residues. The CDR3 sequence: CASSQGRGTGANVLTF. For the CDR3, the DNA is TGTGCCAGCAGCCAAGGGCGGGGAACTGGGGCCAACGTCCTGACTTTC.

This chain joins TRBV25-1 and TRBJ2-7; D unclear. CDR1 and CDR2 (germline): MGHDK, SYGVNS. The CDR3 loop spans 12 amino acids. V was cut by 4 bases and J by 8 bases, with 12 bases left in between. For the CDR3, the DNA is TGTGCCAGCAGTGGGCCCGTTAGCCAGCAGTACTTC. Protein sequence: CASSGPVSQQYF.